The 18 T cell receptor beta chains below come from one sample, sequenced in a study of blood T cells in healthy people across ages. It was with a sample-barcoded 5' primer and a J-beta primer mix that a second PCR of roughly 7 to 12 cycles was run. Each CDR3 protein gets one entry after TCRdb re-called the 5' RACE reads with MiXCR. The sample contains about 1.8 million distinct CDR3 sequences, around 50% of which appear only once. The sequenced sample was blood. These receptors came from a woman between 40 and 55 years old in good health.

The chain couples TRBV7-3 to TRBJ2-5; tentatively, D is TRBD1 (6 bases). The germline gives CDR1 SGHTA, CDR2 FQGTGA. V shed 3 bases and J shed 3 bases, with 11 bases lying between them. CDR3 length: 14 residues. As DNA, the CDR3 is TGTGCCAGCAGCTTCTCCGGACAGAAAGAGACCCAGTACTTC. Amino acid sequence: CASSFSGQKETQYF.

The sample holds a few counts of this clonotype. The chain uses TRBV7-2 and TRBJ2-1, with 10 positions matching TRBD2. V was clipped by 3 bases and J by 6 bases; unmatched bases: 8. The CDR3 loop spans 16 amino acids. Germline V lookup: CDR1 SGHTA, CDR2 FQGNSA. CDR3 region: CASSFPSGGFPNEQFF. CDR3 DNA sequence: TGTGCCAGCAGCTTTCCTAGCGGGGGATTTCCCAATGAGCAGTTCTTC.

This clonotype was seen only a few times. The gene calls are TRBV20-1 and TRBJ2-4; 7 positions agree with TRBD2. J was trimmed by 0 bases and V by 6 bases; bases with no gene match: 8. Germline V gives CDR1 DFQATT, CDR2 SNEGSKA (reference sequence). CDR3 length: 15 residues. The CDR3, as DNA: TGCAGTGCCACTGGGGGGGGACTAGCCAAAAACATTCAGTACTTC. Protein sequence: CSATGGGLAKNIQYF.

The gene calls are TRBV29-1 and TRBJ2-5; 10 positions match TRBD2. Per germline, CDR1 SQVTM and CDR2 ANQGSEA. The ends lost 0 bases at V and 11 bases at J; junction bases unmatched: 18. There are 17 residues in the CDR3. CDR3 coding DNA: TGCAGCGTTGAAGATCCGGCGGCTAGCGGGGGAAACAATGAGCAGTACTTC. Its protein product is CSVEDPAASGGNNEQYF.

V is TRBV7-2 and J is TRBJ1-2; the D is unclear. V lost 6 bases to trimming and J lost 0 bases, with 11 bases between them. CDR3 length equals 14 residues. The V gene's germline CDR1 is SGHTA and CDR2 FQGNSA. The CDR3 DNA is TGTGCCAGCAGGCCGCAGGTTACTAACTATGGCTACACCTTC. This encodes CASRPQVTNYGYTF.

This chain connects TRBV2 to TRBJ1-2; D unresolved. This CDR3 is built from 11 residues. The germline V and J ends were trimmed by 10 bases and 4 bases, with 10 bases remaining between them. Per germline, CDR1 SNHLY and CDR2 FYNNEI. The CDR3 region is CATRGPYGYTF. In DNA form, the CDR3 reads TGTGCCACCCGAGGTCCCTATGGCTACACCTTC.

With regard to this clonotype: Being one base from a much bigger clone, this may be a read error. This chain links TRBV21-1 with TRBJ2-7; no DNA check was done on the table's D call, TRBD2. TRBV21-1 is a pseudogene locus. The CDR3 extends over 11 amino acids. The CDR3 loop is CASSNGETLYF. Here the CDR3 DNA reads TGTGCCAGCAGCAATGGGGAGACCCTGTACTTC.

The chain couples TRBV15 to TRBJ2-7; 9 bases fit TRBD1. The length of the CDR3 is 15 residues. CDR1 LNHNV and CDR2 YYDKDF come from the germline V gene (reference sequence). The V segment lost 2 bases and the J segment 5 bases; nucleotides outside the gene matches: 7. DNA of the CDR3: TGTGCCACCAGCAGAACTTCCGGGACAGGGCACGAGCAGTACTTC. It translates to CATSRTSGTGHEQYF.

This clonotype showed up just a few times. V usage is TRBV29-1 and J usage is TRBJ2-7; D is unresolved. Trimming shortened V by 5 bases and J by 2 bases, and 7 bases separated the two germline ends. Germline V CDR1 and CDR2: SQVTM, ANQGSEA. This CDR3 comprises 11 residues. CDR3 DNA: TGCAGCGTTAATAACGCCTACGAGCAGTACTTC. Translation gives CSVNNAYEQYF.

CDR3 sequence (DNA): TGTGCCAGCAGCTTAGTGGGAGGGAATACCGCATACACCGGGGAGCTGTTTTTT. Translated, it gives CASSLVGGNTAYTGELFF. V usage is TRBV11-2 and J usage is TRBJ2-2; 7 bases are shared with TRBD2. There are 18 residues in the CDR3. Germline V lookup: CDR1 SGHAT, CDR2 FQNNGV. The V segment lost 1 base and the J segment 3 bases; nucleotides outside the gene matches: 11. The full variable domain, completed using reference TRBV11-2 and TRBJ2-2, is EAGVAQSPRYKIIEKRQSVAFWCNPISGHATLYWYQQILGQGPKLLIQFQNNGVVDDSQLPKDRFSAERLKGVDSTLKIQPAKLEDSAVYLCASSLVGGNTAYTGELFFGEGSRLTVL.

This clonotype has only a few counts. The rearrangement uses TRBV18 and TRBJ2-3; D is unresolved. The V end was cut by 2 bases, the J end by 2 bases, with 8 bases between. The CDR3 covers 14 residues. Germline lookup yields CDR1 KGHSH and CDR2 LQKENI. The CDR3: CASSPRAITDTQYF. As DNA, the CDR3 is TGTGCCAGCTCACCAAGGGCTATCACAGATACGCAGTATTTT.

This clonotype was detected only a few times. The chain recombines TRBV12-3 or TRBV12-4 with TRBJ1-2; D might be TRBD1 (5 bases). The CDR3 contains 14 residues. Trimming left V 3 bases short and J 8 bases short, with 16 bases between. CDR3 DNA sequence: TGTGCCAGCAGTTTCGGGCAGGGCAGGTCGGGCTACACCTTC. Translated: CASSFGQGRSGYTF.

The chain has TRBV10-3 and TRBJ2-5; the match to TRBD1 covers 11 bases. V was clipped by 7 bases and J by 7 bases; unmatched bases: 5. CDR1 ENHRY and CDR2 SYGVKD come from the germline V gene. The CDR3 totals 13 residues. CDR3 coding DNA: TGTGCCATCAAGGGGGGACAGGGGGGGACCCAGTACTTC. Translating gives CAIKGGQGGTQYF.

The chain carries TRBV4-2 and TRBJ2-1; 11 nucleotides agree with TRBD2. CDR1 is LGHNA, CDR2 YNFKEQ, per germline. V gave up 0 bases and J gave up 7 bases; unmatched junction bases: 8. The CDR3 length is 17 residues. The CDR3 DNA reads TGTGCCAGCAGCCAAGATCAAGCTAGCGGGGGGACGAATGAGCAGTTCTTC. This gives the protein CASSQDQASGGTNEQFF.

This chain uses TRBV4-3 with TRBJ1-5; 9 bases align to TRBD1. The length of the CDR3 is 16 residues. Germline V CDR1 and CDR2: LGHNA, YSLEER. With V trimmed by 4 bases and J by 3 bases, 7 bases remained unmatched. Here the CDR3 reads CASSPPQGALNQPQHF. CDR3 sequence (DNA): TGCGCCAGCAGCCCACCACAGGGGGCCCTCAATCAGCCCCAGCATTTT.

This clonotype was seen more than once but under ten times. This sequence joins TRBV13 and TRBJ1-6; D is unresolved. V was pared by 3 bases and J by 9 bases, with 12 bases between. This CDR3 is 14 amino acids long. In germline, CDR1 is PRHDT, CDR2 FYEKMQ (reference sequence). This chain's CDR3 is CASSLRASSSPLHF. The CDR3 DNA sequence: TGTGCCAGCAGCTTGCGGGCCTCAAGTTCACCCCTCCACTTT. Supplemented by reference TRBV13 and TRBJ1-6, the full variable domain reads AAGVIQSPRHLIKEKRETATLKCYPIPRHDTVYWYQQGPGQDPQFLISFYEKMQSDKGSIPDRFSAQQFSDYHSELNMSSLELGDSALYFCASSLRASSSPLHFGNGTRLTVT.

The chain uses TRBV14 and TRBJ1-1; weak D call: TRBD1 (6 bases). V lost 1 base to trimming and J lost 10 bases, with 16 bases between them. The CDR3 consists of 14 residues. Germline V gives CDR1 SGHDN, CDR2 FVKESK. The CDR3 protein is CASSQVGSLGGAFF. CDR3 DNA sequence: TGTGCCAGCAGCCAAGTCGGGTCCTTAGGGGGAGCTTTCTTT.

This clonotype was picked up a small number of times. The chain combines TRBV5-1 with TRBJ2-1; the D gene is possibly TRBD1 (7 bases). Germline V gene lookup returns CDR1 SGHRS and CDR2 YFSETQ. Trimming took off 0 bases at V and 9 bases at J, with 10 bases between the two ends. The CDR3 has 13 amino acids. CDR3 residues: CASSLGQGGEQFF. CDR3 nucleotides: TGCGCCAGCAGCTTGGGACAGGGAGGTGAGCAGTTCTTC.